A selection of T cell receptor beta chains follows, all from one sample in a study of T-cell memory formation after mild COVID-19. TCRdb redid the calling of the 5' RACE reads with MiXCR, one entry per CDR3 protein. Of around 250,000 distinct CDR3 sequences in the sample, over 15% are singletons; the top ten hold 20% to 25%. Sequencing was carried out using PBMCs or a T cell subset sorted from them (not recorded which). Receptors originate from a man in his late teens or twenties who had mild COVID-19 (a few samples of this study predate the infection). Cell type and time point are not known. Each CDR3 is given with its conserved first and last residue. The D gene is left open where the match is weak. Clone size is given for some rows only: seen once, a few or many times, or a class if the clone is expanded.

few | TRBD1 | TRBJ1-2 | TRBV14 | TGTGCCAGCAGAGACCGGGACAGCGTCTATGGCTACACCTTC | CASRDRDSVYGYTF
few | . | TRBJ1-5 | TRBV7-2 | TGTGCCAGCAGCTTAGCGCCGCATAAGGATCAGCCCCAGCATTTT | CASSLAPHKDQPQHF
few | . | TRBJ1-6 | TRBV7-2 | TGTGCCAGCAGCTCAGCCTACGGCCGATCACCCCTCCACTTT | CASSSAYGRSPLHF
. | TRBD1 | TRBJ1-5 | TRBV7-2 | TGTGCCAGCAGTGCGGACAGGGGCAGCAATCAGCCCCAGCATTTT | CASSADRGSNQPQHF
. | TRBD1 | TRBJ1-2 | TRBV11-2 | TGTGCCAGCAGCCCCGCGACAGGGGGCTTTCATGGCTACACCTTC | CASSPATGGFHGYTF
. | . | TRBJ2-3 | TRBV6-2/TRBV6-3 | TGTGCCAGCAGTTACTCGGATCCGGTAGGGACCAACACAGATACGCAGTATTTT | CASSYSDPVGTNTDTQYF
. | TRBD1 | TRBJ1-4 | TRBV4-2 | TGTGCCAGCAGCCATCCCAGGGGGACAGGGGGGAATGAAAAACTGTTTTTT | CASSHPRGTGGNEKLFF
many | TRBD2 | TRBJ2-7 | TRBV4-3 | TGCGCCAGCAGCCAAGCGAGAATACTAGCGGGGGACTACGAGCAGTACTTC | CASSQARILAGDYEQYF
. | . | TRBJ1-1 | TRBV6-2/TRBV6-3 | TGTGCCAGCAGTTACTACGCGGCTAGTGAAGCTTTCTTT | CASSYYAASEAFF
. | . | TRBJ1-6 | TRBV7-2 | TGTGCCAGCAGCTTGGTAGGGGGAGAATCACCCCTCCACTTT | CASSLVGGESPLHF
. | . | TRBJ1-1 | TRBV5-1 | TGCGCCAGCAGCTTGTCCACCGCGAACACTGAAGCTTTCTTT | CASSLSTANTEAFF
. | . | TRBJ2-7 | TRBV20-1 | TGCAGTGCTGGCCGTGCCCCCGAGCAGTACTTC | CSAGRAPEQYF
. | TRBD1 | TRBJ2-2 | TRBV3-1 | TGTGCCAGCAGCCCCCAGGGACAGAAAGTGACCGGGGAGCTGTTTTTT | CASSPQGQKVTGELFF
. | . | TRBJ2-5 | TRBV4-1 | TGCGCCAGCAGCCAGCCGACAGGTGCCGGGGAGACCCAGTACTTC | CASSQPTGAGETQYF
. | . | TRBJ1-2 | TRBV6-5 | TGTGCCAGCAGTTACTCGATGCGGCCGGCTAACTATGGCTACACCTTC | CASSYSMRPANYGYTF
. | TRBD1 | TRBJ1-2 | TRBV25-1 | TGTGCCAGCAGTGACCACGAGACAGGGGATCGGTATGGCTACACCTTC | CASSDHETGDRYGYTF
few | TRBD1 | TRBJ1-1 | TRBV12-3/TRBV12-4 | TGTGCCAGCAGTTCCCAGAGACAGGGGACCACTGAAGCTTTCTTT | CASSSQRQGTTEAFF
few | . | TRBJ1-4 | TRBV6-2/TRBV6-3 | TGTGCCAGCAGTTACTCCTGGGATAGAACGGCTAATGAAAAACTGTTTTTT | CASSYSWDRTANEKLFF
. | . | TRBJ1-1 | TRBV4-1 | TGCGCCAGCAGCTTTGACAGGTTTCCAGGCACTGAAGCTTTCTTT | CASSFDRFPGTEAFF
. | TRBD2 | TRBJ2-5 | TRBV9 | TGTGCCAGCAGCGACGGAGCGGGGTCGCAAGAGACCCAGTACTTC | CASSDGAGSQETQYF
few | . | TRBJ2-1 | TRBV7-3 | TGTGCCAGCAGCTTAGTTGCTAGTATTAGTGAGCAGTTCTTC | CASSLVASISEQFF
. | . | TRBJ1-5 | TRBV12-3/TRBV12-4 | TGTGCCAGCAGCTCTCTGGGGACACCCAATCAGCCCCAGCATTTT | CASSSLGTPNQPQHF
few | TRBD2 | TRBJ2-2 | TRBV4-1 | TGCGCCAGCAGCCCCCTCGGGACTAGCGGGGGCCTCACCGGGGAGCTGTTTTTT | CASSPLGTSGGLTGELFF
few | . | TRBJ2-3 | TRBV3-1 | TGTGCCAGCAGGCTGACAGCTAGCACAGATACGCAGTATTTT | CASRLTASTDTQYF
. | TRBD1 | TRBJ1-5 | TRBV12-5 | TGTGCTAGTGGTTTGGGGGACAGGTCCGCGGGCGGCAATCAGCCCCAGCATTTT | CASGLGDRSAGGNQPQHF
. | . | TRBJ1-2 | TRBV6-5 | TGTGCCAGCAGTTACTCATTTTCGGGGAGCGGCTACACCTTC | CASSYSFSGSGYTF
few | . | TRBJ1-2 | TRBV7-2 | TGTGCCAGCAGCCCTTACGCCTACGATGGCTACACCTTC | CASSPYAYDGYTF
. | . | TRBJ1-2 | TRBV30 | TGTGCCTGGAGTGTCGGGATCCGCTACACCTTC | CAWSVGIRYTF